This T cell receptor beta chain was captured in a study of CD8+CD57+ T cells in acquired aplastic anemia. Trimming left V 1 base short and J 3 bases short, with 12 bases between. Germline assignment: CDR1 MGHRA and CDR2 YSYEKL. This CDR3 contains 16 residues. Genomic DNA, the template, was used for profiling of the TCR beta VDJ and CDR3. TCRdb reanalysed the reads using MiXCR and keeps one entry per CDR3 protein. The sample lists under 200,000 distinct CDR3 sequences, around 40% occurring once. This clonotype was seen a few times. The chain carries TRBV4-1 and TRBJ2-2, with D possibly TRBD1 on 6 matching bases. Sequencing was done on a sample of sorted CD4+, CD8+, or CD8+CD57+ T cells (not recorded which) from PBMCs. The TCR was taken from a human donor in good health. DNA of the CDR3: TGCGCCAGCAGCCAAGTTTTGAGACAGGACACCGGGGAGCTGTTTTTT. Protein sequence: CASSQVLRQDTGELFF.